The clone carrying this T cell receptor (beta chain) was picked up a small number of times. What it binds is not known. The length of the CDR3 is 15 residues. Trimming cost V 10 bases and J 6 bases, with 24 bases left between them. CDR1 and CDR2 (germline): MDHEN, SYDVKM. The data are from a study of early T cells in non-severe SARS-CoV-2 infection. The wider study: Sequencing of unsorted whole blood was done on bulk RNA, leaving chains unpaired.

The library protocol tagged individual cDNA molecules with unique molecular identifiers. TCRdb called the 5' RACE reads again in MiXCR, with one record for every CDR3 protein. The table lists tens of thousands of distinct CDR3 sequences, approximately 9% of them singletons. Study-level points and caveats: A preference for anti-spike CD8 responses marked VDJdb matching, which missed private and CD4 specificities.

This TCR came from an adult who was a healthcare worker with PCR-confirmed SARS-CoV-2 infection or an uninfected control (not recorded which). The specimen was whole blood. This chain joins TRBV28 and TRBJ1-2; no clear D. The CDR3 here is CATKTGSAGQDGYTF. The CDR3 coding sequence is TGTGCCACCAAAACCGGCTCGGCAGGCCAGGATGGCTACACCTTC.